The 13 T cell receptor beta chains presented below share a single source sample, sequenced in a study of blood T cell repertoires in COVID-19. The repertoire was sequenced with immunoSEQ multiplex PCR; TCRdb's copy has only in-frame clones and lacks some. This sample carries more than 95,000 clones, less than 90% of them seen once, and the ten largest clones take approximately 8.7%. Sequencing used peripheral blood. These receptors all come from a man in his sixties or seventies who had recovered from COVID-19.

This clone was seen at least ten times. V usage is TRBV2 and J usage is TRBJ2-5; TRBD1 is a possible D gene (6 bases). Germline CDR1 reads SNHLY; CDR2 reads FYNNEI. There are 13 residues in the CDR3. Trimming shortened V by 3 bases and J by 4 bases, and 9 bases separated the two germline ends. Written as DNA, the CDR3 is TGTGCCAGCAGTGATGGGGGCACAGAGACCCAGTACTTC. Amino acids: CASSDGGTETQYF.

The chain carries TRBV21-1 and TRBJ2-2; the DNA was not compared with TRBD2, the D call given in the table. TRBV21-1 constitutes a pseudogene. This CDR3 is 21 amino acids long. CDR3 bases: TGTGCCAGCAGCAAAGACCATGGGGGGACTAGCGGGAGGACGAACACCGGGGAGCTGTTTTTT. Translation gives CASSKDHGGTSGRTNTGELFF.

The chain joins TRBV20-1 to TRBJ2-5, with D tentatively TRBD1 (6 bases). V was cut by 3 bases and J by 5 bases, with 19 bases left in between. Germline V gene sequence: CDR1 DFQATT, CDR2 SNEGSKA (reference sequence). The CDR3 totals 15 residues. The CDR3 sequence: CSASLDGTSVETQYF. The CDR3 DNA sequence: TGCAGTGCTAGTCTAGATGGGACATCGGTGGAGACCCAGTACTTC.

The V gene is TRBV7-8, the J gene TRBJ2-7; a weak D match, TRBD1 (6 bases). This CDR3 is built from 16 residues. Germline values: CDR1 SGHVS, CDR2 FQNEAQ. Trimming left V 4 bases short and J 3 bases short, with 19 bases between. The CDR3 protein is CASSYLTGIGFYEQYF. For the CDR3, the DNA is TGTGCCAGCAGCTATTTAACAGGGATTGGATTCTACGAGCAGTACTTC.

The chain uses TRBV3-1 (or the pseudogene TRBV3-2) and TRBJ2-5; D remains unclear. The CDR3 covers 14 residues. V shed 1 base and J shed 1 base, with 7 bases lying between them. Germline assignment: CDR1 LGHDT and CDR2 YNNKEL (reference sequence). For the CDR3, the DNA is TGTGCCAGCAGCCAAGCCCACTTCCAAGAGACCCAGTACTTC. Its protein product is CASSQAHFQETQYF.

The chain combines TRBV11-2 with TRBJ2-7; TRBD1 is a possible D gene (5 bases). Trimming removed 5 bases at V and 3 bases at J, with 17 bases between. Germline V gene data show CDR1 as SGHAT and CDR2 as FQNNGV. This CDR3 comprises 15 residues. CDR3 in amino acids: CASSPLDNRGYEQYF. Here the CDR3 DNA reads TGTGCCAGCAGCCCCTTGGACAATAGGGGCTACGAGCAGTACTTC.

The rearrangement joins TRBV11-2 to TRBJ2-1; TRBD1 might be the D (5 bases). Trimming pared 5 bases from V and 10 bases from J, leaving 9 bases between. This CDR3 contains 11 residues. The V gene's germline CDR1 is SGHAT and CDR2 FQNNGV. This chain's CDR3 is CASSHDREQFF. CDR3 bases: TGTGCCAGCAGCCATGACAGAGAGCAGTTCTTC.

The chain joins TRBV7-7 to TRBJ2-4; 7 nucleotides agree with TRBD2. Trimming cost V 3 bases and J 8 bases; bases outside gene matches: 7. This CDR3 is built from 14 residues. Per the germline V gene, CDR1 is SSHAT and CDR2 is FNYEAQ (reference sequence). The CDR3 loop is CASSLGGLGDIQYF. CDR3 sequence (DNA): TGTGCCAGCAGCTTGGGAGGGTTGGGGGACATTCAGTACTTC.

This clone has more than one count but fewer than ten. V gene TRBV5-6 combines with J gene TRBJ1-3, with D unclear. Germline V gives CDR1 SGHDT, CDR2 YYEEEE. The V and J ends lost 2 bases and 4 bases respectively, with 16 bases between them. CDR3 size: 16 residues. CDR3 bases: TGTGCCAGCAGCTTTAGAGTTACTCTGTCCGGAAACACCATATATTTT. It codes for CASSFRVTLSGNTIYF. Complete variable domain (other parts from reference TRBV5-6 and TRBJ1-3): DAGVTQSPTHLIKTRGQQVTLRCSPKSGHDTVSWYQQALGQGPQFIFQYYEEEERQRGNFPDRFSGHQFPNYSSELNVNALLLGDSALYLCASSFRVTLSGNTIYFGEGSWLTVV.

V and J are TRBV2 and TRBJ2-3, with D possibly TRBD2 on 5 matching bases. The CDR3 consists of 14 residues. Germline lookup yields CDR1 SNHLY and CDR2 FYNNEI. With 2 bases removed from V and 5 bases from J, the gap between germline ends came to 11 bases. The chain's CDR3 is CASSESGFLDTQYF. For the CDR3, the DNA is TGTGCCAGCAGTGAAAGCGGATTTCTAGATACGCAGTATTTT.

The chain combines TRBV19 with TRBJ2-7; a weak D match, TRBD1 (6 bases). The CDR3 extends over 13 amino acids. The ends were cut back, 3 bases at V and 6 bases at J, with 12 bases in the middle. The germline V gene encodes CDR1 LNHDA and CDR2 SQIVND (reference sequence). The CDR3, as DNA: TGTGCCAGTAGTATGTACAGGGAAGGCGAGCAGTACTTC. It is translated as CASSMYREGEQYF.

This rearrangement joins TRBV6-6 to TRBJ2-1; D is unresolved. The CDR3 spans 13 residues. V was trimmed by 0 bases and J by 3 bases, leaving 3 bases between them. CDR1 is MNHNY and CDR2 is SVGAGI in the germline V gene (reference sequence). CDR3 in amino acids: CASSYSIYNEQFF. The DNA of the CDR3 is TGTGCCAGCAGTTACTCTATCTACAATGAGCAGTTCTTC.

The chain uses TRBV28 and TRBJ2-7; tentatively, D is TRBD2 (6 bases). There are 13 residues in the CDR3. Trimming cost V 3 bases and J 3 bases, with 9 bases left between them. Germline CDR1 is MDHEN and CDR2 is SYDVKM. DNA for the CDR3: TGTGCCAGCAGTTTTGGGAGGTACTACGAGCAGTACTTC. Protein sequence: CASSFGRYYEQYF.